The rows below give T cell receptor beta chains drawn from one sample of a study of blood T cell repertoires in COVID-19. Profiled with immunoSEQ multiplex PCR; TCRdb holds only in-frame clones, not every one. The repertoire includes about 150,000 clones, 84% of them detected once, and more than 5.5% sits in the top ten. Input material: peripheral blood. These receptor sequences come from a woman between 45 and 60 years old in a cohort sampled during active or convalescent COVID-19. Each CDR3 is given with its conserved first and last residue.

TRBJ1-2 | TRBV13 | CASSLFGGYNYGYTF
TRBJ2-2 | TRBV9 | CASSATSGVTGELFF
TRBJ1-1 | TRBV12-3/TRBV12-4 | CASSPIRDTEAFF
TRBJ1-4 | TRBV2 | CASSDSGATKKLFF
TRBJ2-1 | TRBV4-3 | CASSQSRTSYNEQFF
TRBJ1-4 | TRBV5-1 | CASSPPGTGGEKLFF
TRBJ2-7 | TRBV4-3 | CASSQDPAGAVYEQYF
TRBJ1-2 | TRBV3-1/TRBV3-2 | CASSQGGQDYGYTF
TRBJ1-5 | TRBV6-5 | CASSSDRRAQPQHF
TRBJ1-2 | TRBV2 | CASSVGGVYGYTF
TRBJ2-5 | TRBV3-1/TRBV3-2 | CASSQEFSRGLETQYF
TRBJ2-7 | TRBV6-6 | CASSYILAGPEQYF
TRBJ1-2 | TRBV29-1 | CSVYDYGYTF
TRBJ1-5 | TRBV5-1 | CASSLGGASNQPQHF
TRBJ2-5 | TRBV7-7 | CASSSGTGGQETQYF
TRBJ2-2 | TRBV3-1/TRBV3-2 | CASSQEAHTGELFF
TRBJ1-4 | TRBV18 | CASSPVTGANEKLFF
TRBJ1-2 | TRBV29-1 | CSVEVWAGAGYTF
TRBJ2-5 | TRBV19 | CASGGWETQYF
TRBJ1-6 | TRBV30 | CAWMEGASYNSPLHF
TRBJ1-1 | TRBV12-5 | CASGFRGTEAFF
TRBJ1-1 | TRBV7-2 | CASSRPGQGSFRAEAFF
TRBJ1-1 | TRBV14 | CASSPHPDRGLLDFF
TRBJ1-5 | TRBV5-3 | CARSKDRVSNQPQHF
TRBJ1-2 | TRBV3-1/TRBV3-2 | CASSLDRGSHGYTF
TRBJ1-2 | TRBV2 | CASTTVRQHGYTF
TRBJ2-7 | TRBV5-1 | CASSPGLPTGEQYF
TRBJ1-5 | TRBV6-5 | CASSYRTGTDNQPQHF
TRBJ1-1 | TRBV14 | CASSQDGQRGTEAFF
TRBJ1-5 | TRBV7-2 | CASSLGGLGQGYQPQHF
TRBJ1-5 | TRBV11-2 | CASRQTTGGSQPQHF
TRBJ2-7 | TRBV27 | CASSPRQGLHEQYF
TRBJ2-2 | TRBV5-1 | CASSLQGDRGTGELFF
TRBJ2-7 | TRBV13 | CASSSTGAPNEQYF
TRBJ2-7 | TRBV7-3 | CASSPRQDSYEQYF